The sequence of this T cell receptor beta chain was determined in a study of blood T cells in healthy people across ages (dated by TCRdb to between 2014 and 2016). In terms of the full investigation: In model experiments, template switching captured about one uniquely barcoded TCR beta cDNA molecule for every two T cells. The study measured age-related changes in TCR beta repertoire diversity using deep sequencing normalized with unique cDNA molecular identifiers. The donors were divided into four age groups: young (average around 16 years), middle-aged (around 37), aged (approximately 59) and long-lived (more than 75). Two additional independent replicas of 1 million unique cDNA reads from the same blood draw were analyzed for two donors (one aged 18 to 30 and one aged 80 or older). General findings and caveats noted by the study authors: Bulk unsorted PBMC profiling prevented conclusive comparison of naive and antigen-experienced compartments. The long-lived group showed more naive CD4+ T cells, fewer expanded clones and increased TCR diversity than the aged group, suggesting age selection. Observed TCR beta diversity correlated strongly with the percentage of naive T cells measured by flow cytometry. As age increased, observed TCR beta diversity per million T cells dropped in a roughly linear way, and a significant reduction was already evident by age about 40. Because donor CMV infection status was unknown, age-related changes in expanded clonotypes were potentially confounded. Estimates of total diversity from one million sequenced T cells were regarded as lower bounds and underestimates.

Receptor libraries were prepared by 5' RACE. This sample was sequenced with an Illumina HiSeq 2500. A second PCR of roughly 7 to 11 cycles was performed with a sample-barcoded 5' primer and a J-beta primer mix. A template-switch 5' adaptor carrying 12 random nucleotides introduced a unique molecular identifier onto each TCR beta cDNA molecule. At least 2.5 million CDR3-containing paired-end reads were obtained from each sample. First-strand cDNA synthesis was performed from all RNA using the Mint cDNA synthesis kit, with priming by a TRBC-specific oligonucleotide. Following uracil-DNA glycosylase treatment, a first 18-cycle PCR with universal primers M1SS and BC2_uni_R was performed on all cDNA. The original methods were these. Each sample was normalized by randomly selecting 1 million high-quality reads, each carrying a distinct molecular identifier. Instead of being binned into consensus sequences, reads that shared molecular identifiers were thrown out. CDR3 identification, clonotype clustering and error correction used MiTCR with a Q25 quality threshold and the strictest error-elimination algorithm. A nonparametric unseen species model using Euler transformation provided a lower-bound estimate of total TCR beta diversity. The public reads were run again by TCRdb, first through fastp at Q25 and then through MiXCR, and only productive beta chains were kept. Each CDR3 protein gets just one entry, which takes the most common genes and DNA from the rows behind it. TCRdb's processing, not the authors', yielded these V and J calls. Present in this sample are under 1,100,000 distinct CDR3 sequences, approximately 26% of which were seen just once. The ten largest clones add up to approximately 0.71% of the sample.

The roughly 42 donors, aged 6 to 90 years, were systemically healthy Caucasian individuals from Russia. About 10 milliliters of peripheral blood were drawn from each donor into EDTA-treated Vacutainer tubes. Ficoll-Paque density-gradient centrifugation was used to isolate PBMCs, with at least 6 million per sample. Trizol reagent was used to extract total RNA from the PBMCs, yielding at least 6 micrograms per sample. Naive CD45RAhigh/CD27high T cell percentages were measured by flow cytometry on a PBMC aliquot from every donor. V drops 0 bases and J drops 3 bases, leaving 7 bases in between. The cysteine opens and the phenylalanine closes a CDR3 of 13 amino acids. Kept here is only the CDR3 DNA, which spans 39 bases and is read in frame from base 1. Per the germline V gene, SGHRS is the CDR1 and YFSETQ is the CDR2. This clonotype showed up just a few times. Its antigen is not yet known. Base qualities were left out, and no much larger clone turns up one base away.

These same data were also listed under a study on T cells of mothers and their children. The second study also describes: Nine systemically healthy Caucasian individuals served as donors, namely three mothers together with their six children. cDNA synthesis used all of the extracted RNA, with 1.5 ug of RNA in each 15 ul reaction. In the second PCR, the M1S primer added sample barcodes and 2-4 random nucleotides. Over 9 million TCR beta CDR3 reads came from each mother, compared with approximately 3.1 million reads from each child. TCR recombination output is similarly shaped by thymic selection in related and unrelated pairs, with a minor effect exerted by inherited differences. Normalized repertoire overlap in related mother-child pairs was always slightly higher than in unrelated mother-child pairs, but the difference was never significant. No persistent microchimeric T cell clones were detected, at a sensitivity of approximately 90 clones per million clonotypes. To look for features that set related mother-child pairs apart from unrelated individuals, the researchers ran deep NGS to compare the TCR beta repertoires of mothers and children. The mean age was approximately 41 +/- 4 years for the mothers and around 10 +/- 4 years for the children. Libraries were sequenced on Illumina HiSeq 2000 with 100+100 nt paired-end reads after adapter ligation with NEBNext reagents. Mother and child libraries were prepared a month apart and sequenced in separate runs to prevent cross-contamination. Between roughly 500,000 and 2,100,000 distinct TCR beta clonotypes were identified per donor. Naive TCR beta clonotypes were estimated from low-frequency clonotypes matched to each donor's FACS-determined naive share, without sorting.

Sequencing input: blood. This TCR derives from a girl aged 2 to 9 in good health. The chain is made from TRBV5-1 and TRBJ2-7; no D gene call is confident. The base sequence is TGCGCCAGCAGCTTGGAGTCCTACTACGAGCAGTACTTC. This gives the protein CASSLESYYEQYF.